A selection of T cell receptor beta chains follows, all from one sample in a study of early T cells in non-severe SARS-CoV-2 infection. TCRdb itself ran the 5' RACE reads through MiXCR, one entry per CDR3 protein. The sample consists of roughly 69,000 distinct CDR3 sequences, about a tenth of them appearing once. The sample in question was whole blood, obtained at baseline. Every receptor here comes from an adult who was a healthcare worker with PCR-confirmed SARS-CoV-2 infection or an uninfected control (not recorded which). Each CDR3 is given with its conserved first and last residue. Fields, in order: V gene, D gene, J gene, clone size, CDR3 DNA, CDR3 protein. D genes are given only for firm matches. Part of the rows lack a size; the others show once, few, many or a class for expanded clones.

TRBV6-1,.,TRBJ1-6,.,TGTGCCACACCGTCGGGCCCCAATTCACCCCTCCACTTT,CATPSGPNSPLHF
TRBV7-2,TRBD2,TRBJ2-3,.,TGTGCCAGCAGCCAAGCGGGGAGCGCAGATACGCAGTATTTT,CASSQAGSADTQYF
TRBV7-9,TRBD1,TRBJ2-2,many,TGTGCCAGCAGCAATAGGACAGGGGGCTTAACCGGGGAGCTGTTTTTT,CASSNRTGGLTGELFF
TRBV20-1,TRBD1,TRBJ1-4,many,TGCAGTGCACCGGGACAGGGTCTTAACAGTAATGAAAAACTGTTTTTT,CSAPGQGLNSNEKLFF
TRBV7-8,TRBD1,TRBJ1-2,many,TGTGCCAGCAGCTTAAGGGACAGCTACAACTATGGCTACACCTTC,CASSLRDSYNYGYTF
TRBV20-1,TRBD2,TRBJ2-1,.,TGCAGTGCTTCCGGGACTAGCGGGCCGAATGAGCAGTTCTTC,CSASGTSGPNEQFF
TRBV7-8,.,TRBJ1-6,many,TGTGCCACGCAGGGCCCCAATTCACCCCTCCACTTT,CATQGPNSPLHF
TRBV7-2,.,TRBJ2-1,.,TGTGCCAGCAGCCCTTCACAGCGGCCACACAATGAGCAGTTCTTC,CASSPSQRPHNEQFF
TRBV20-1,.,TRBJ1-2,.,TGCAGTGCTAGAGATCTCGACTATGGCTACACCTTC,CSARDLDYGYTF
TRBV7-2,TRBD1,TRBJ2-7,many,TGTGCCAGCAGCTTAGAGAGACGGGACAGGGGGTTTAGCTACGAGCAGTACTTC,CASSLERRDRGFSYEQYF
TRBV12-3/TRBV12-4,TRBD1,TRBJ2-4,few,TGTGCCAGCAGCCCCGACAGGGGGCCCGGAAACATTCAGTACTTC,CASSPDRGPGNIQYF
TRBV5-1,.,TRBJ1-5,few,TGCGCCAGCAGCAATGGGGGCGGGGATCAGCCCCAGCATTTT,CASSNGGGDQPQHF
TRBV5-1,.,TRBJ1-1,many,TGCGCCAGCAGCTTGAGTCACAGCTACACTGAAGCTTTCTTT,CASSLSHSYTEAFF
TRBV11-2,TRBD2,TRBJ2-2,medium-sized,TGTGCCAGCAGCATTAGCGGGTTGGCCGGGGAGCTGTTTTTT,CASSISGLAGELFF
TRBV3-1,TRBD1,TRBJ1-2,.,TGTGCCAGCAGCCACCGGACAGGGAACAGTGGCTACACCTTC,CASSHRTGNSGYTF
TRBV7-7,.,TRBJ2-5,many,TGTGCCAGCAGCTTCGGAGCCGGGACCCAAGAGACCCAGTACTTC,CASSFGAGTQETQYF
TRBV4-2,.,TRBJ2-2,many,TGTGCCAGCAGCCAAGGGGGGCACACCGGGGAGCTGTTTTTT,CASSQGGHTGELFF
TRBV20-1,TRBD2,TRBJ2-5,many,TGCAGTGCTAGAGGACTAGCGGGACTGGAGACCCAGTACTTC,CSARGLAGLETQYF
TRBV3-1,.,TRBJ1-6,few,TGTGCCAGCAGCCCCCGGGCCGACCGATCACCCCTCCACTTT,CASSPRADRSPLHF
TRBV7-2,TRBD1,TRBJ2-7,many,TGTGCCAGCAGCATCGACAGGGGAAGGCCCTACGAGCAGTACTTC,CASSIDRGRPYEQYF
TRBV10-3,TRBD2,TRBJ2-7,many,TGTGCCATCAAGCAGCGGGAGACCGACGAGCAGTACTTC,CAIKQRETDEQYF
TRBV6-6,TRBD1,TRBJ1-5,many,TGTGCCAGCAGTCGTTTAGGGGGCAAGATAAATAGCAATCAGCCCCAGCATTTT,CASSRLGGKINSNQPQHF
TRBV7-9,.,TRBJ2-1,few,TGTGCCAGCATCCCGCGGGACGGATCCTACAATGAGCAGTTCTTC,CASIPRDGSYNEQFF
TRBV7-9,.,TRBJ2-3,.,TGTGCCAGCAGTATTAAGGTCGTGGAGGCCAAGGATACGCAGTATTTT,CASSIKVVEAKDTQYF
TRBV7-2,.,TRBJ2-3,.,TGTGCCACCTCCCGGGTCTCTGGGACAGATACGCAGTATTTT,CATSRVSGTDTQYF
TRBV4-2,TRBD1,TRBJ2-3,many,TGTGCCAGCAGCCCCCGGGACAGACTCTACACAGATACGCAGTATTTT,CASSPRDRLYTDTQYF
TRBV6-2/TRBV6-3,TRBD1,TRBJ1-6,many,TGTGCCAGCAGTCGGGACAGTCTTAATTCACCCCTCCACTTT,CASSRDSLNSPLHF
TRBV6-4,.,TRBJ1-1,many,TGTGCCAGCAGTGAATCCGATAACACTGAAGCTTTCTTT,CASSESDNTEAFF
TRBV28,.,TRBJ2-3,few,TGTGCCAGCAGCGCGCCGGGCCGGACAGATACGCAGTATTTT,CASSAPGRTDTQYF